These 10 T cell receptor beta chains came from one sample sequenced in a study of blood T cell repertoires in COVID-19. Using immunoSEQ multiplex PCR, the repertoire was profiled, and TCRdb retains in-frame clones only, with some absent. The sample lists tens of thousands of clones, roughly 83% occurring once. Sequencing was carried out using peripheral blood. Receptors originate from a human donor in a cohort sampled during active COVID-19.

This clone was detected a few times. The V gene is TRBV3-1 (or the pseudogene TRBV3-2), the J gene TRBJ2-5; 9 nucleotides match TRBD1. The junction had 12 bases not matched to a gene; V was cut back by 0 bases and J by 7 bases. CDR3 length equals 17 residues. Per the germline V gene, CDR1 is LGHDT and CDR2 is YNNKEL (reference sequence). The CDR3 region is CASSQDRNRGLGGTQYF. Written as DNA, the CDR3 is TGTGCCAGCAGCCAAGATCGGAACAGGGGGCTTGGTGGGACCCAGTACTTC.

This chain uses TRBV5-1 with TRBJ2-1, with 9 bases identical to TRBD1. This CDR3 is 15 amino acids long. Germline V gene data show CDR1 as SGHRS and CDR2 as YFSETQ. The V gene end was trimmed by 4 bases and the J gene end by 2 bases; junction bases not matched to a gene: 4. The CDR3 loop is CASSLRQGAYNEQFF. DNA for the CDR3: TGCGCCAGCAGCCTACGACAGGGGGCCTACAATGAGCAGTTCTTC. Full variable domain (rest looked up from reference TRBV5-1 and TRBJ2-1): KAGVTQTPRYLIKTRGQQVTLSCSPISGHRSVSWYQQTPGQGLQFLFEYFSETQRNKGNFPGRFSGRQFSNSRSEMNVSTLELGDSALYLCASSLRQGAYNEQFFGPGTRLTVL.

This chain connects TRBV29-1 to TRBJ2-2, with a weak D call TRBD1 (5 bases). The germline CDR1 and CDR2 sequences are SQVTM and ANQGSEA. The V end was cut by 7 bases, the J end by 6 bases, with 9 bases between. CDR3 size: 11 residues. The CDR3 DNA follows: TGCAGCGGGGGCGACGCCGGGGAGCTGTTTTTT. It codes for CSGGDAGELFF.

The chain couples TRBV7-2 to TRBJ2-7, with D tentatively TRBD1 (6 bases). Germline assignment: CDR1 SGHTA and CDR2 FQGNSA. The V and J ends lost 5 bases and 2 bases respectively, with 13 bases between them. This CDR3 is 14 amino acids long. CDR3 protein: CASSRTGSAYEQYF. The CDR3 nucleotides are TGTGCCAGCAGCCGCACAGGGTCCGCCTACGAGCAGTACTTC.

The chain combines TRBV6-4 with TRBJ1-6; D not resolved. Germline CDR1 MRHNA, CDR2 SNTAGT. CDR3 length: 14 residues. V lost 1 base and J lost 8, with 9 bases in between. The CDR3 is CASSDYAGDSPLHF. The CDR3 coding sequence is TGTGCCAGCAGTGACTATGCGGGAGATTCACCCCTCCACTTT.

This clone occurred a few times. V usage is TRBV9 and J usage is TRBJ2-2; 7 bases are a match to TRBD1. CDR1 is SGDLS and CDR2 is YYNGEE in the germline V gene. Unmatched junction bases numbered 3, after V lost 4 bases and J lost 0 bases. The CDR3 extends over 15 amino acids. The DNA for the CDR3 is TGTGCCAGCAGCACTACAGGGGCGAACACCGGGGAGCTGTTTTTT. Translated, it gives CASSTTGANTGELFF. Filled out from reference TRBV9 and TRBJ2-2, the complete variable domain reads DSGVTQTPKHLITATGQRVTLRCSPRSGDLSVYWYQQSLDQGLQFLIQYYNGEERAKGNILERFSAQQFPDLHSELNLSSLELGDSALYFCASSTTGANTGELFFGEGSRLTVL.

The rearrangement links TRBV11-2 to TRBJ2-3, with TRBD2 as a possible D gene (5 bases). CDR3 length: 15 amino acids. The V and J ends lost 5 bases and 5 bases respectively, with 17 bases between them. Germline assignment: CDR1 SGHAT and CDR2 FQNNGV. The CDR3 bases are TGTGCCAGCAGCGCAGGAAGGAGCGGCGGAGATACGCAGTATTTT. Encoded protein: CASSAGRSGGDTQYF.

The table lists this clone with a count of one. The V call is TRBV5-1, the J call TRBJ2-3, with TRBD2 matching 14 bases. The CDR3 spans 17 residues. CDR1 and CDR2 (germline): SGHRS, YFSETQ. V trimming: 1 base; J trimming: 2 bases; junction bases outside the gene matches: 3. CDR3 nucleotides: TGCGCCAGCAGCTTGCTGGGACTAGCGGGGGACACAGATACGCAGTATTTT. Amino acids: CASSLLGLAGDTDTQYF.

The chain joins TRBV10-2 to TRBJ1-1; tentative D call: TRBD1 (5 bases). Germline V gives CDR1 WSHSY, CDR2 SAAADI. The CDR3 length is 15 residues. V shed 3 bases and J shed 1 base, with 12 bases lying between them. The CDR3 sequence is CASSETIQENTEAFF. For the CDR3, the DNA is TGCGCCAGCAGTGAAACAATACAGGAGAACACTGAAGCTTTCTTT.

CDR3 in amino acids: CASSQELENTEAFF. The CDR3 nucleotides read TGTGCCAGCAGCCAAGAGCTAGAGAACACTGAAGCTTTCTTT. This rearrangement joins TRBV14 to TRBJ1-1; D not resolved. The CDR3 is 14 amino acids. Trimming removed 0 bases at V and 1 base at J, with 6 bases between. Germline V gives CDR1 SGHDN, CDR2 FVKESK.